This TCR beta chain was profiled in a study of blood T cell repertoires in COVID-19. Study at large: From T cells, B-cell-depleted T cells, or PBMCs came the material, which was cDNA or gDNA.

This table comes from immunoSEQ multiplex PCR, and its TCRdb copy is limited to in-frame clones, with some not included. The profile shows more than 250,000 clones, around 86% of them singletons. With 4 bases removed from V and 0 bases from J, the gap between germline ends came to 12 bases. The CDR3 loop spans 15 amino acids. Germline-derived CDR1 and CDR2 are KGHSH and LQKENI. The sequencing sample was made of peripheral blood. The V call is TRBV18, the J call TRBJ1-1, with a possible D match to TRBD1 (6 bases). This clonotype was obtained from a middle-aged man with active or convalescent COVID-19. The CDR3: CASSRADRVNTEAFF. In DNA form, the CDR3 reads TGTGCCAGCTCACGGGCGGACAGAGTGAACACTGAAGCTTTCTTT.